Below, 2 T cell receptor beta chains from the same sample are listed, as sequenced in a study of T cell repertoires and HLA-DP antigens. These receptors have no known antigen. Clones were read by immunoSEQ multiplex PCR, and TCRdb kept only the in-frame ones, dropping some. The sample has around 100,000 clones; about 91% are singletons. The sequencing input was CD4+ T cells from PBMCs. The origin of the receptors is a woman between 18 and 29 years old in good health and CMV-seronegative.

The gene calls are TRBV30 and TRBJ1-2; 7 bases are shared with TRBD1. Germline V gene sequence: CDR1 GTSNPN, CDR2 SVGIG (reference sequence). V dropped 0 bases and J dropped 5; count of bases not matched to a gene: 9. This CDR3 comprises 15 residues. The CDR3 region has the DNA TGTGCCTGGAGTGTGGGCCAGGGGGTAGGGTATGGCTACACCTTC. It codes for CAWSVGQGVGYGYTF.

The chain recombines TRBV14 with TRBJ2-3; TRBD1 aligns across 7 bases. The CDR3 covers 15 residues. After removal of 1 base from V and 5 bases from J, the junction contained 6 bases not matched to a gene. Germline CDR1 is SGHDN and CDR2 is FVKESK. The CDR3 is CASSQVRGLRDTQYF. CDR3 DNA sequence: TGTGCCAGCAGCCAAGTCAGGGGGTTGAGAGATACGCAGTATTTT.